This entry describes one T cell receptor beta chain. Data came from immunoSEQ multiplex PCR; TCRdb stores just in-frame clones and leaves some out. The sample contains 250,000 to 400,000 clones, roughly 86% of which appear only once. This CDR3 comprises 14 residues. Trimming left V 4 bases short and J 6 bases short, with 17 bases between. Germline CDR1 is SGHRS and CDR2 is YFSETQ. This entry comes from a study of blood T cell repertoires in COVID-19. Study information: From the United States, Italy and Spain came samples of acute and convalescent COVID-19.

Recruits, aged about 18 to 100 years, lived in under 25 US areas. Clinical history reported by participants formed the basis on which cohorts were assigned. In Cohort 3, a recovered donor had either two negative PCRs, clearance, or symptom resolution. The source material was PBMCs or T cells enriched from blood (not recorded which). The J gene is TRBJ2-7, the V gene TRBV5-1; tentatively, D is TRBD2 (6 bases). The clonotype comes from a woman aged 25 to 45 who had recovered from COVID-19. The CDR3: CASSPVGGSGEQYF. In DNA, the CDR3 is TGCGCCAGCAGCCCGGTAGGAGGGTCTGGCGAGCAGTACTTC.